A selection of T cell receptor beta chains follows, all from one sample in a study of vaccination effects on CD4 cells after COVID-19. TCRdb keeps only in-frame clones here, not all; method: immunoSEQ multiplex PCR. The table records about 24,000 clones, more than 65% of them present only once. Which antigens these TCRs recognize remains unknown. The sequences come from CD4+ T cells from PBMCs cultured with SARS-CoV-2 spike peptides, collected after COVID-19 vaccination. These receptors were obtained from a human donor who received a COVID-19 vaccine. The conserved cysteine and the conserved F or W are not part of the CDR3 here.

V,J,CDR3
TRBV5-1,TRBJ2-1,ASSQGQSYNEQF
TRBV18,TRBJ1-3,ASSPDRGKTGNTIY
TRBV5-1,TRBJ2-7,ASSPDYEQY
TRBV18,TRBJ2-2,ASSRDRVAGELF
TRBV5-1,TRBJ2-6,ASSSAPQGTSSGANVLT
TRBV13,TRBJ2-7,ASSSGRRTYEQY
TRBV5-4,TRBJ2-1,ASSFPGQPYNEQF
TRBV19,TRBJ2-2,ASSIYAGSGTGELF
TRBV30,TRBJ1-1,AWTPTGGRAF
TRBV4-1,TRBJ2-7,ASSLNRRTDATYEQY
TRBV18,TRBJ2-7,ASSPNPPVLPYEQY
TRBV7-2,TRBJ2-2,ASSLVLGGELF
TRBV9,TRBJ1-5,ASSVGTLGNQPQH
TRBV2,TRBJ2-7,ASTEWDPGLSDYEQY
TRBV3-1/TRBV3-2,TRBJ2-5,ASSQGLAGEGETQY
TRBV7-8,TRBJ2-2,ASSLAPRLYTGELF
TRBV5-1,TRBJ2-6,ASSFSGGAGANVLT
TRBV3-1/TRBV3-2,TRBJ1-4,ASSQALPGQGDEKLF
TRBV19,TRBJ2-7,ASSILKGNDEQY
TRBV19,TRBJ2-7,ASMSPGLSYEQY
TRBV29-1,TRBJ1-1,SVSTGKNTEAF
TRBV29-1,TRBJ2-7,SVAGDRGSYEQY
TRBV2,TRBJ1-4,ASRAYRDRVFQGEKLF
TRBV30,TRBJ1-5,AWSSGTGSAQPQH
TRBV7-2,TRBJ2-7,ASSLPRTGTSGGKQY
TRBV3-1/TRBV3-2,TRBJ2-5,ASSQWGQGETQY
TRBV5-1,TRBJ1-4,ASTPGSTNEKLF
TRBV10-1,TRBJ2-1,ASSTGGNEQF
TRBV2,TRBJ2-1,ASRGRTSGGYNEQF
TRBV6-5,TRBJ2-5,ASSYGREIGGETQY
TRBV9,TRBJ2-1,ASTRVLGGGHNEQF
TRBV19,TRBJ1-5,ASTEPYQPQH
TRBV7-9,TRBJ2-2,ASSLVGRGGAGELF